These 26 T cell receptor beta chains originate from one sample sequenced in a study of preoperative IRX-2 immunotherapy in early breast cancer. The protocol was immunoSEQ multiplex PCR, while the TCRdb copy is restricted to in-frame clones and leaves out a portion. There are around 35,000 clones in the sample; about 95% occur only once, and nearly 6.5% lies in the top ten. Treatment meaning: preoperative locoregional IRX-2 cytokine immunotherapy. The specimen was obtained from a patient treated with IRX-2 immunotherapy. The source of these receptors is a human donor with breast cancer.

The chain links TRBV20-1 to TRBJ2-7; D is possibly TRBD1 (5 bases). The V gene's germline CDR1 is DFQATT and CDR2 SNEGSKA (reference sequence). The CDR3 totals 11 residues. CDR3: CSATATYEQYF. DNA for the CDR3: TGCAGCGCGACAGCAACCTACGAGCAGTACTTC.

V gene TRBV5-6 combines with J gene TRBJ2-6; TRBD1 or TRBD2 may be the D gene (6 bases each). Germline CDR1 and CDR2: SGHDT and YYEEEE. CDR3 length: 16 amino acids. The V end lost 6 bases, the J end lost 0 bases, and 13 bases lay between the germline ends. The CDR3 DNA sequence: TGTGCCAGCACTGGGGGGCCCACCTCTGGGGCCAACGTCCTGACTTTC. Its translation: CASTGGPTSGANVLTF.

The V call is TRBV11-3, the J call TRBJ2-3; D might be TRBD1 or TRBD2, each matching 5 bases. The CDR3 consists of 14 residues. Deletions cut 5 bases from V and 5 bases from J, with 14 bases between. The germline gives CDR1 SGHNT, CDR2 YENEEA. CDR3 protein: CASSPGTTEDTQYF. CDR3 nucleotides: TGTGCCAGCAGCCCAGGGACCACAGAAGATACGCAGTATTTT.

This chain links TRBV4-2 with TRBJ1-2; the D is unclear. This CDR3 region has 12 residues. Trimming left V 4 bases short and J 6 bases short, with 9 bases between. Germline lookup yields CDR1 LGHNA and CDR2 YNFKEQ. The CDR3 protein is CASSPDNHGYTF. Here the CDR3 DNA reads TGTGCCAGCAGCCCCGACAATCATGGCTACACCTTC.

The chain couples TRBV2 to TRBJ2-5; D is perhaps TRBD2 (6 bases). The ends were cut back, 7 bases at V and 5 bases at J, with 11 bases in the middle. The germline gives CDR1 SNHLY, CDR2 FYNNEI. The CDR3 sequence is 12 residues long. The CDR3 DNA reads TGTGCCAGCATCCCTGGGAGGGAGACCCAGTACTTC. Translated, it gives CASIPGRETQYF.

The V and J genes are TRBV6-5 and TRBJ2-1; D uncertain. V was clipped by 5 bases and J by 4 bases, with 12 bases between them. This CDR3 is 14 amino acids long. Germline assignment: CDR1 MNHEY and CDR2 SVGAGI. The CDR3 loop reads CASSPRAGYNEQFF. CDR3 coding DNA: TGTGCCAGCAGTCCCCGGGCAGGATACAATGAGCAGTTCTTC.

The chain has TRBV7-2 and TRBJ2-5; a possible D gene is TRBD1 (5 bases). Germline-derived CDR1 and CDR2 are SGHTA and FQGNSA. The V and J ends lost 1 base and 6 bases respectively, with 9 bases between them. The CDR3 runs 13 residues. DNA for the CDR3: TGTGCCAGCAGCTTAGAACAGGCCAAGACCCAGTACTTC. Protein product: CASSLEQAKTQYF.

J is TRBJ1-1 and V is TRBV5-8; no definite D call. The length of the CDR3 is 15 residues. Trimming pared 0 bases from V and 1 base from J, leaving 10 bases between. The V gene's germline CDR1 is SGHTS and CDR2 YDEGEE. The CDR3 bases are TGTGCCAGCAGCTTGGTAGGGCCGGCGAACACTGAAGCTTTCTTT. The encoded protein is CASSLVGPANTEAFF.

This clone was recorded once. Here the CDR3 DNA reads TGTGCCTGGAGTGCACGGACGGGGGGAGAAAAACTGTTTTTT. It is translated as CAWSARTGGEKLFF. The J gene is TRBJ1-4, the V gene TRBV30; possible D gene TRBD1, 5 bases. This CDR3 is 14 amino acids long. With 1 base removed from V and 8 bases from J, the gap between germline ends came to 14 bases. CDR1 is GTSNPN, CDR2 SVGIG, per germline (reference sequence).

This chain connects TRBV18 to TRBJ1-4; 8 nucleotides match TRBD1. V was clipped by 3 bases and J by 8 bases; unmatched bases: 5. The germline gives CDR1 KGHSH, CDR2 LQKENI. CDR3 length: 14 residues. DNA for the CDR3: TGTGCCAGCTCACCTAGGACAGGGCGCGAAAAACTGTTTTTT. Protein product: CASSPRTGREKLFF.

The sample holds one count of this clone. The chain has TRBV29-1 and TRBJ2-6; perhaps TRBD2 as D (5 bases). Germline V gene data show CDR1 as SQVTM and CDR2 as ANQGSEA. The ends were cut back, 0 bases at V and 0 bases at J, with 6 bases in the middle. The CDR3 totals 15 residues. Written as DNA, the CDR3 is TGCAGCGTTGAAGAACGGGACTCTGGGGCCAACGTCCTGACTTTC. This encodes CSVEERDSGANVLTF.

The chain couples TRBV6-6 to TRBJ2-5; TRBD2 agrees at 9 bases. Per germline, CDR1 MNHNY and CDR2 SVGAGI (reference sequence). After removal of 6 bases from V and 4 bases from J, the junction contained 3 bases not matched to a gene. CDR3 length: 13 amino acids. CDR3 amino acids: CASSPSGIETQYF. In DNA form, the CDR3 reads TGTGCCAGCAGCCCTAGCGGGATAGAGACCCAGTACTTC.

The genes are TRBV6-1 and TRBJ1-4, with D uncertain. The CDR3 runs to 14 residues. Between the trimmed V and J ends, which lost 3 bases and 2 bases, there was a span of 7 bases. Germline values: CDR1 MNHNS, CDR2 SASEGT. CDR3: CASSELGTNEKLFF. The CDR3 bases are TGTGCCAGCAGTGAGCTCGGTACTAATGAAAAACTGTTTTTT.

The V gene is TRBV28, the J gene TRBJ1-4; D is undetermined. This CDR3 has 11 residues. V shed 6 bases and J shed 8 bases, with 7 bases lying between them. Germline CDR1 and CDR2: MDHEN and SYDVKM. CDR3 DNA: TGTGCCAGCAGCCGGACGGAAAAACTGTTTTTT. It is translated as CASSRTEKLFF. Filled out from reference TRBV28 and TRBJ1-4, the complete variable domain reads DVKVTQSSRYLVKRTGEKVFLECVQDMDHENMFWYRQDPGLGLRLIYFSYDVKMKEKGDIPEGYSVSREKKERFSLILESASTNQTSMYLCASSRTEKLFFGSGTQLSVL.

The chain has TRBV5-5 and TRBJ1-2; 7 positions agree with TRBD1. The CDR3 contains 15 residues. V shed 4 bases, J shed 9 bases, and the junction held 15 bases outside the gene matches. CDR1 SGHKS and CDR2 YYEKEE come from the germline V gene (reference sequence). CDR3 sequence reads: CASSDSTGTAQRYTF. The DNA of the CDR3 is TGTGCCAGCAGCGATAGTACCGGGACAGCCCAGCGCTACACCTTC.

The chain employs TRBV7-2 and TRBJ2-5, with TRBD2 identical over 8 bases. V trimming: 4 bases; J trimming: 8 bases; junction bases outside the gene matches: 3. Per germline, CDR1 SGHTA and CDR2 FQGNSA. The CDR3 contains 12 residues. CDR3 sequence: CASSSGGETQYF. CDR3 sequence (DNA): TGTGCCAGCAGCTCCGGGGGGGAAACCCAGTACTTC.

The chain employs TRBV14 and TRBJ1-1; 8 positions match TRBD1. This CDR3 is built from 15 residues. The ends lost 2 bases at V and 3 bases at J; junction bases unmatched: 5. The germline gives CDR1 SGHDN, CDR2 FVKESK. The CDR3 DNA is TGTGCCAGCAGCCAAAGACAGGGGCGTTACACTGAAGCTTTCTTT. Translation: CASSQRQGRYTEAFF.

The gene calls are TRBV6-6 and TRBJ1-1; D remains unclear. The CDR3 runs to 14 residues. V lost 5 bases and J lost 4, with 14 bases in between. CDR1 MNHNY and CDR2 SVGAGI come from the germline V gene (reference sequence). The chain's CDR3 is CASSLEGGRTEAFF. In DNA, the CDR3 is TGTGCCAGCAGTCTAGAGGGTGGGCGCACTGAAGCTTTCTTT.

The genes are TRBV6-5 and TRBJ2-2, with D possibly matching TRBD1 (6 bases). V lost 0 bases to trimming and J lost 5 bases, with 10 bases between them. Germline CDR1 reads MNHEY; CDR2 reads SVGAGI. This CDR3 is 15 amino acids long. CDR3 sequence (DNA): TGTGCCAGCAGTTACTCGGACAGAGGAACCGGGGAGCTGTTTTTT. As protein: CASSYSDRGTGELFF.

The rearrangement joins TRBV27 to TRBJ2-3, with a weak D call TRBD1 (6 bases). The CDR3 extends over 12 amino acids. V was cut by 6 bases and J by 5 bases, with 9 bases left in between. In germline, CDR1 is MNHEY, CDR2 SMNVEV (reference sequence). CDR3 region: CASRQGIDTQYF. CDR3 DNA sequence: TGTGCCAGCAGGCAGGGGATAGATACGCAGTATTTT.

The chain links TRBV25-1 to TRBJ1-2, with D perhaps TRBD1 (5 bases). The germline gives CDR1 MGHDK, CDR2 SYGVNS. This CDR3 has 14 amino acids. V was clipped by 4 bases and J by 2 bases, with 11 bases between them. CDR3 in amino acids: CASSGAQGNYGYTF. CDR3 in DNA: TGTGCCAGCAGTGGGGCCCAGGGAAACTATGGCTACACCTTC.

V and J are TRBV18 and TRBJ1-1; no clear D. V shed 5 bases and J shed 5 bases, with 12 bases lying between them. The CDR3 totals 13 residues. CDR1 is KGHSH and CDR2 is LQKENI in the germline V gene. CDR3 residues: CASSSGRATEAFF. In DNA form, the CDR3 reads TGTGCCAGCTCAAGTGGTAGGGCAACTGAAGCTTTCTTT.

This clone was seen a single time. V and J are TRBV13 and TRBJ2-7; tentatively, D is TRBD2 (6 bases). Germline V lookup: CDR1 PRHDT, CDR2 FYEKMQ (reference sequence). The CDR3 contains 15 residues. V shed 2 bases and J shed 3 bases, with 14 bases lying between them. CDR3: CASSLTGRRGYEQYF. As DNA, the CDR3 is TGTGCCAGCAGCTTAACCGGACGGCGGGGCTACGAGCAGTACTTC.

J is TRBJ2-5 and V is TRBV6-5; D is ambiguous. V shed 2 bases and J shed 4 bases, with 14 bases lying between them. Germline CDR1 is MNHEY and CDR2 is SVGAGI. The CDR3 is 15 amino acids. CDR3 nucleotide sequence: TGTGCCAGCAGTTACCGTCAAAGGGTAGGAGAGACCCAGTACTTC. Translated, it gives CASSYRQRVGETQYF.

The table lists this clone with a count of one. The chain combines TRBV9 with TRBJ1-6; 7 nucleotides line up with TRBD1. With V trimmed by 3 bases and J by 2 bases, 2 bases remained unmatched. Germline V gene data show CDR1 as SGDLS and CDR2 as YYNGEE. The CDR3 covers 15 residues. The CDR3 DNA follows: TGTGCCAGCAGCGGTGGACAGGCCTATAATTCACCCCTCCACTTT. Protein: CASSGGQAYNSPLHF. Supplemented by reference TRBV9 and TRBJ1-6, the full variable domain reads DSGVTQTPKHLITATGQRVTLRCSPRSGDLSVYWYQQSLDQGLQFLIQYYNGEERAKGNILERFSAQQFPDLHSELNLSSLELGDSALYFCASSGGQAYNSPLHFGNGTRLTVT.

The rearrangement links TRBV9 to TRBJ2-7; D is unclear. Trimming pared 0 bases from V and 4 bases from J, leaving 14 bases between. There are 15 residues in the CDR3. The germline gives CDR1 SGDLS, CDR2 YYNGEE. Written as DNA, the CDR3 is TGTGCCAGCAGCGTAGAGGGCGATGCCGGGTACGAGCAGTACTTC. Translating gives CASSVEGDAGYEQYF.